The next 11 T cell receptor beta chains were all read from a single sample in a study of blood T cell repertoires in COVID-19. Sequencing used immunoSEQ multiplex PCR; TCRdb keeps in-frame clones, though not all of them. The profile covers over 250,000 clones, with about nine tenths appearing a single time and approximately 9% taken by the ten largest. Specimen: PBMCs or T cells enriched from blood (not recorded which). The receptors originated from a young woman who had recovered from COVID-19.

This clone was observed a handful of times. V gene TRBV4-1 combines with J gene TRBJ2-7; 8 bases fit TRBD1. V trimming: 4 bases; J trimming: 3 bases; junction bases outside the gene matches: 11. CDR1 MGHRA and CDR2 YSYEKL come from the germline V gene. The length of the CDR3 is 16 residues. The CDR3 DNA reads TGCGCCAGCAGCCCTAAGCAGGGGGCTATTGGCTACGAGCAGTACTTC. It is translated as CASSPKQGAIGYEQYF.

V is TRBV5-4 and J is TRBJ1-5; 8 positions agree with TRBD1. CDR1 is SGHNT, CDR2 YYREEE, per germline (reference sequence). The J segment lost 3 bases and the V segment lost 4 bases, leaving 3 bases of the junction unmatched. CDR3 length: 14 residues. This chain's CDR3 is CASSKDRANQPQHF. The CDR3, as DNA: TGTGCCAGCAGCAAGGACAGGGCCAATCAGCCCCAGCATTTT.

The CDR3 region is CASSLSGQGGDTQYF. The CDR3 bases are TGTGCCAGCAGTTTATCCGGACAGGGGGGAGATACGCAGTATTTT. The chain couples TRBV27 to TRBJ2-3; 10 bases align to TRBD1. The CDR3 loop spans 15 amino acids. V gave up 0 bases and J gave up 5 bases; unmatched junction bases: 2. Germline CDR1 reads MNHEY; CDR2 reads SMNVEV (reference sequence).

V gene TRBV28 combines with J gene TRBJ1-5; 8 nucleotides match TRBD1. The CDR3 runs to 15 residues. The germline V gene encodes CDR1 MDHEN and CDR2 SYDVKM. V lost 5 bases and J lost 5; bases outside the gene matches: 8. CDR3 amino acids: CASSPLDREYQPQHF. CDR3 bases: TGTGCCAGCAGTCCCCTGGACAGGGAGTATCAGCCCCAGCATTTT.

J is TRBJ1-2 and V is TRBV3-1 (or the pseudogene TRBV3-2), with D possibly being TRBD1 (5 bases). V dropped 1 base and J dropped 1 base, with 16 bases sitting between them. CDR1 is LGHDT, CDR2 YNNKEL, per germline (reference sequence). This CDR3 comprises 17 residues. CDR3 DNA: TGTGCCAGCAGCCAAGGGAGGGTGGGGGTTTATAACTATGGCTACACCTTC. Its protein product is CASSQGRVGVYNYGYTF.

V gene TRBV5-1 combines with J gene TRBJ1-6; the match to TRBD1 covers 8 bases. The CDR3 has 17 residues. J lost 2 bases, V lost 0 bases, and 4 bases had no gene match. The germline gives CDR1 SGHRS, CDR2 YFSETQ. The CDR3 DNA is TGCGCCAGCAGCTTGGGGAGGACAGGGACCTATAATTCACCCCTCCACTTT. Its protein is CASSLGRTGTYNSPLHF.

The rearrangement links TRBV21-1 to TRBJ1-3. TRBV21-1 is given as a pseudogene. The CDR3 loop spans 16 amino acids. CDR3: CASSKGSSTPGNTIYF. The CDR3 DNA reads TGTGCCAGCAGCAAAGGGAGTAGCACGCCGGGAAACACCATATATTTT.

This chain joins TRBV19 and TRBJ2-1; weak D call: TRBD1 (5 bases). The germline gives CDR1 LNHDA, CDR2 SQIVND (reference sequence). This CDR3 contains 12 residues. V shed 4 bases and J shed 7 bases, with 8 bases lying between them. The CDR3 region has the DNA TGTGCCAGTAGTACAGACAGAAATGAGCAGTTCTTC. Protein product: CASSTDRNEQFF.

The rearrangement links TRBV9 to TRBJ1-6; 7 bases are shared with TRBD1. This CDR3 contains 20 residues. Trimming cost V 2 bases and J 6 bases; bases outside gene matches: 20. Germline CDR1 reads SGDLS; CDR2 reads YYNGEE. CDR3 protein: CASSVGETGIFDLLNSPLHF. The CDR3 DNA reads TGTGCCAGCAGCGTTGGAGAGACAGGGATCTTCGACTTACTTAATTCACCCCTCCACTTT.

The CDR3 DNA sequence: TGCGCCAGCAGCCCGTACGGGGGGTCTCGCTCCTACGAGCAGTACTTC. Translating gives CASSPYGGSRSYEQYF. The rearrangement links TRBV4-1 to TRBJ2-7; TRBD2 agrees at 7 bases. Germline trimming cut 4 bases from V and 0 bases from J; bases unmatched to any gene: 9. CDR3 size: 16 residues. CDR1 and CDR2 (germline): MGHRA, YSYEKL.

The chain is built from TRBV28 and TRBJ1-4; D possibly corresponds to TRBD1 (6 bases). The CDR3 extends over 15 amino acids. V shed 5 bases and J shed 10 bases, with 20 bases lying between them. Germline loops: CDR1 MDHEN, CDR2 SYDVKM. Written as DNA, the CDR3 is TGTGCCAGCAGTCGCCTGTCAGGGGCCATGGGAAAACTGTTTTTT. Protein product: CASSRLSGAMGKLFF.